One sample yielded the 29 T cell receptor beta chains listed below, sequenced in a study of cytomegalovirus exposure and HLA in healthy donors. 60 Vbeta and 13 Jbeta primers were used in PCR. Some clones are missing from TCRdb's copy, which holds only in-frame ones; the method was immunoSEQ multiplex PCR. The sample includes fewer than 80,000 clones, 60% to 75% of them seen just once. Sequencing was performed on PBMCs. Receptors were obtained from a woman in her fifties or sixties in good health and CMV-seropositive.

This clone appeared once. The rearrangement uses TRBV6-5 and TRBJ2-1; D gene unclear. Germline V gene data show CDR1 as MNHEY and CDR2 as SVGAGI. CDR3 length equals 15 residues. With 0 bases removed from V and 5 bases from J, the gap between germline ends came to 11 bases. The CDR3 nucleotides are TGTGCCAGCAGTTACTCGCAGATGGTAAACAATGAGCAGTTCTTC. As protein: CASSYSQMVNNEQFF.

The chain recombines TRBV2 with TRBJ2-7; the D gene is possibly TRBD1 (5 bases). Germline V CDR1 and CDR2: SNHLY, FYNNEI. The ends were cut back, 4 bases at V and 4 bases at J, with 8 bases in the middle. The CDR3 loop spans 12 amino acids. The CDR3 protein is CASSVRQYEQYF. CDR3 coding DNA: TGTGCCAGCAGTGTAAGACAGTACGAGCAGTACTTC.

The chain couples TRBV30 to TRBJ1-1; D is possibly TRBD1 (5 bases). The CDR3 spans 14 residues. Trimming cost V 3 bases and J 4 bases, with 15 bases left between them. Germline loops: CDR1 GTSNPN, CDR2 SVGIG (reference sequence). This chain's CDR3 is CAWRGVYTATEAFF. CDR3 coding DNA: TGTGCCTGGAGAGGGGTTTACACCGCCACTGAAGCTTTCTTT.

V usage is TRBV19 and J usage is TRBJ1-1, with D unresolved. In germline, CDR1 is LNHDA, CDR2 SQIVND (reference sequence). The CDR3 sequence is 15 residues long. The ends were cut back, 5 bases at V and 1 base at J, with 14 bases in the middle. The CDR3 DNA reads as TGTGCCAGTAGTCCCCCGCCCCTCGGGAACACTGAAGCTTTCTTT. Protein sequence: CASSPPPLGNTEAFF.

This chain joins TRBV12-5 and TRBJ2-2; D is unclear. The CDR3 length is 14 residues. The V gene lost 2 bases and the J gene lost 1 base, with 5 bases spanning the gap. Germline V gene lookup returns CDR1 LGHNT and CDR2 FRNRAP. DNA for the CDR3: TGTGCTAGTGGTTTGACCAGGAACACCGGGGAGCTGTTTTTT. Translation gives CASGLTRNTGELFF.

As DNA, the CDR3 is TGCGCCAGCAGTGGGAGGGGATCGAGGAACTATGGCTACACCTTC. Amino acid sequence: CASSGRGSRNYGYTF. The chain couples TRBV4-1 to TRBJ1-2, with TRBD1 as a possible D gene (5 bases). V gave up 6 bases and J gave up 2 bases, with 16 bases separating them. Germline CDR1 MGHRA, CDR2 YSYEKL. The CDR3 has 15 residues.

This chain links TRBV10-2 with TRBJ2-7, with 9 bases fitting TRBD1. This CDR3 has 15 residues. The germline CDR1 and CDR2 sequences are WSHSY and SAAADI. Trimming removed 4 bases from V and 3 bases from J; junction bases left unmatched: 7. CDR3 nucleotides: TGCGCCAGCAGTGCCGGGGACAGGGAACTCTACGAGCAGTACTTC. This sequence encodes CASSAGDRELYEQYF.

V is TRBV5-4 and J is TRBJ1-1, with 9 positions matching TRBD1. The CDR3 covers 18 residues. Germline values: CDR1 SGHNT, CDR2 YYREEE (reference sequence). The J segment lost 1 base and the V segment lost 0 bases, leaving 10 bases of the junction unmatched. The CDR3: CASSLELPGQGRNTEAFF. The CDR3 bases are TGTGCCAGCAGCTTGGAACTCCCGGGACAGGGTCGGAACACTGAAGCTTTCTTT.

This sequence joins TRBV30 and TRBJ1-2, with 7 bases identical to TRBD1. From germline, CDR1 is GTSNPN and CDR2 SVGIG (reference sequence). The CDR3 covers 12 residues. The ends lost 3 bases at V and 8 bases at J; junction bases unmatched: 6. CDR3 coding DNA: TGTGCCTGGAGCACAGGGGCTGGAGGCTACACCTTC. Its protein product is CAWSTGAGGYTF.

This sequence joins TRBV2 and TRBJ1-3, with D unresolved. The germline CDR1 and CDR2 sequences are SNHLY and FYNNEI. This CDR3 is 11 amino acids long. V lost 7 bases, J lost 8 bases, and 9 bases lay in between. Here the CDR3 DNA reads TGTGCCAGCATTATCGTCGACACCATATATTTT. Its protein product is CASIIVDTIYF.

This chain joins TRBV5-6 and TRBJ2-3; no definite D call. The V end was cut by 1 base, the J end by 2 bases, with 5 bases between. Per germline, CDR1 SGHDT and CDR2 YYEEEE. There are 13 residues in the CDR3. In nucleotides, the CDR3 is TGTGCCAGCAGCTTGATGGCCACAGATACGCAGTATTTT. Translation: CASSLMATDTQYF.

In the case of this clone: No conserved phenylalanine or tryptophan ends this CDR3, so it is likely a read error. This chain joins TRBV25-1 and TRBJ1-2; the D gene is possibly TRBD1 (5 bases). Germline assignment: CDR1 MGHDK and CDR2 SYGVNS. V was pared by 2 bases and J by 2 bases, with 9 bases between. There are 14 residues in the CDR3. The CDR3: CASSEPTENYGYTV. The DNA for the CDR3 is TGTGCCAGCAGTGAACCGACAGAAAACTATGGCTACACCGTC.

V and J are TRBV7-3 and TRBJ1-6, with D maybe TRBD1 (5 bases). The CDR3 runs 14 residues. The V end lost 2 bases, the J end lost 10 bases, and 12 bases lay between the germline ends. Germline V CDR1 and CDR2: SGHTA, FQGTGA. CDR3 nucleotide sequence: TGTGCCAGCAGCTTAGAGGCAGGGTTCTCACCCCTCCACTTT. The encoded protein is CASSLEAGFSPLHF.

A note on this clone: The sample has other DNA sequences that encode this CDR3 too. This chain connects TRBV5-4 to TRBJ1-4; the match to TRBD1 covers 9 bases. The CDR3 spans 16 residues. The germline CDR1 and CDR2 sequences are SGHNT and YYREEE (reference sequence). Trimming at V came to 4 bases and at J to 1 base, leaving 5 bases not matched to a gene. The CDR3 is CASSPTGGGTNEKLFF. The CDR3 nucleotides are TGTGCCAGCAGCCCGACAGGGGGAGGAACTAATGAAAAACTGTTTTTT. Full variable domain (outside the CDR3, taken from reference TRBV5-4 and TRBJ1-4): ETGVTQSPTHLIKTRGQQVTLRCSSQSGHNTVSWYQQALGQGPQFIFQYYREEENGRGNFPPRFSGLQFPNYSSELNVNALELDDSALYLCASSPTGGGTNEKLFFGSGTQLSVL.

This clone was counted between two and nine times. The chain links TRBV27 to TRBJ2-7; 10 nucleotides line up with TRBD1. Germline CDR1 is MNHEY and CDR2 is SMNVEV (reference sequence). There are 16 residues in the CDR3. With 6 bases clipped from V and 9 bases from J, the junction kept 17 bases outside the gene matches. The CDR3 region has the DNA TGTGCCAGCAGCCCAGAGGTTGGGACAGGGGTTCTTGGGCAGTACTTC. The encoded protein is CASSPEVGTGVLGQYF.

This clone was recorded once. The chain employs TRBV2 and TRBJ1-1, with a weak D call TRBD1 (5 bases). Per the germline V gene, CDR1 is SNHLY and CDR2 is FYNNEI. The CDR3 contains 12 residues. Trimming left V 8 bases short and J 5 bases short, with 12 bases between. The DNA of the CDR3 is TGTGCCAGCCGCAGGGATGGGACTGAAGCTTTCTTT. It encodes CASRRDGTEAFF.

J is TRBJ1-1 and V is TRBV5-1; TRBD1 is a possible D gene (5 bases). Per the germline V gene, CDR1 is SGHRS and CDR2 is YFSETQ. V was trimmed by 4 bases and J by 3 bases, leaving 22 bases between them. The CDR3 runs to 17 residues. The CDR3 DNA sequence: TGCGCCAGCAGCCCCCTGTGGGGAGGGACCGGGGACACTGAAGCTTTCTTT. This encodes CASSPLWGGTGDTEAFF. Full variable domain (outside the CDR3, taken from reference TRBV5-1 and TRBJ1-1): KAGVTQTPRYLIKTRGQQVTLSCSPISGHRSVSWYQQTPGQGLQFLFEYFSETQRNKGNFPGRFSGRQFSNSRSEMNVSTLELGDSALYLCASSPLWGGTGDTEAFFGQGTRLTVV.

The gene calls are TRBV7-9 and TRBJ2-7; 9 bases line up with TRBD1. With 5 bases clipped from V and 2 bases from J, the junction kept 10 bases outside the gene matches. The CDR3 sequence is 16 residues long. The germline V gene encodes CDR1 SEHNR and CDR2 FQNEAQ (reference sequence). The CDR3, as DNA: TGTGCCAGCAGCGCCGACCCCGGGACAGGGACCTACGAGCAGTACTTC. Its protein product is CASSADPGTGTYEQYF.

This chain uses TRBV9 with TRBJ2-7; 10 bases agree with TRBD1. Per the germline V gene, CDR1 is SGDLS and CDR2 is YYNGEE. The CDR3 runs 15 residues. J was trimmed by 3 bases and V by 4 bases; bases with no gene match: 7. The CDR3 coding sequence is TGTGCCAGCAGCACCGGACAGGGGGGGATCTACGAGCAGTACTTC. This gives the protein CASSTGQGGIYEQYF.

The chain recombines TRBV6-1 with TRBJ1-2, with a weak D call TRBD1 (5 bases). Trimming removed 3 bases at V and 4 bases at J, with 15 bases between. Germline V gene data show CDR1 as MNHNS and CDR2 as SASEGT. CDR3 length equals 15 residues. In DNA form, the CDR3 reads TGTGCCAGCAGTGACTCAATGCGACAGATCTATGGCTACACCTTC. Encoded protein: CASSDSMRQIYGYTF.

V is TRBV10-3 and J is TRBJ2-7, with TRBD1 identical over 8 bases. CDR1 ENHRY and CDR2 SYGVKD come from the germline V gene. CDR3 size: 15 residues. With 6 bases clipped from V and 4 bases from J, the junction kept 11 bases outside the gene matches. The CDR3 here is CAISEGQAHGYEQYF. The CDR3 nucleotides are TGTGCCATCAGCGAGGGACAGGCCCACGGGTACGAGCAGTACTTC.

CDR3 nucleotide sequence: TGTGCCAGCAGCGGGGCGGGAGGCGGGGAGCTGTTTTTT. Amino acid sequence: CASSGAGGGELFF. This sequence joins TRBV9 and TRBJ2-2, with TRBD2 identical over 8 bases. This CDR3 has 13 residues. In germline, CDR1 is SGDLS, CDR2 YYNGEE. V lost 3 bases and J lost 7; bases outside the gene matches: 2.

As DNA, the CDR3 is TGTGCCAGTAGTATCGAAGGACAGGGCTATGGCTACACCTTC. Translated: CASSIEGQGYGYTF. The rearrangement uses TRBV19 and TRBJ1-2, with TRBD1 identical over 8 bases. CDR1 LNHDA and CDR2 SQIVND come from the germline V gene (reference sequence). The CDR3 loop spans 14 amino acids. V dropped 3 bases and J dropped 4; count of bases not matched to a gene: 4.

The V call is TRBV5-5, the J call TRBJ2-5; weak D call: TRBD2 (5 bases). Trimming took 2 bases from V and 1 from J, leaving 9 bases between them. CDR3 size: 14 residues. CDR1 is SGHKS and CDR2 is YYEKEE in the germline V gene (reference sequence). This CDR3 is CASSFPGLQETQYF. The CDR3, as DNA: TGTGCCAGCAGCTTTCCAGGACTCCAAGAGACCCAGTACTTC.

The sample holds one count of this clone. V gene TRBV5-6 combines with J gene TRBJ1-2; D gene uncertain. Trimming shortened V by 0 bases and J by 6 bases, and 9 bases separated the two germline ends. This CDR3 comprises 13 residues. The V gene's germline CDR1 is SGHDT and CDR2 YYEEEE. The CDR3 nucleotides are TGTGCCAGCAGCTTGGCCGGGGTGGATGGCTACACCTTC. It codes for CASSLAGVDGYTF.

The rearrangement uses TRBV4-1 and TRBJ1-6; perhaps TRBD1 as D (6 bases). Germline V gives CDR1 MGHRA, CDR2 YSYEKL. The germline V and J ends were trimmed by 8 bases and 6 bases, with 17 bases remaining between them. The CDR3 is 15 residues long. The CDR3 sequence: CASGSGTTINSPLHF. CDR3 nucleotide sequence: TGCGCCAGCGGTTCCGGGACAACGATTAATTCACCCCTCCACTTT.

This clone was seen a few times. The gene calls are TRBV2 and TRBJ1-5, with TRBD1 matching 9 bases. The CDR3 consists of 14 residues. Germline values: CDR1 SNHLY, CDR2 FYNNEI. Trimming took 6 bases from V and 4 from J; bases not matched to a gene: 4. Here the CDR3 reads CASRPDRGNQPQHF. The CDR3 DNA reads TGTGCCAGCAGGCCAGACAGGGGGAATCAGCCCCAGCATTTT.

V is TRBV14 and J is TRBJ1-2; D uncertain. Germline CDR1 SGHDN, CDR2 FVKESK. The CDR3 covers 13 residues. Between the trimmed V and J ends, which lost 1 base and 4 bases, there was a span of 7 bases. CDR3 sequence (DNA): TGTGCCAGCAGCCAAGGTCCGTCCTATGGCTACACCTTC. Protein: CASSQGPSYGYTF. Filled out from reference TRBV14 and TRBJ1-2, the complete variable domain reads EAGVTQFPSHSVIEKGQTVTLRCDPISGHDNLYWYRRVMGKEIKFLLHFVKESKQDESGMPNNRFLAERTGGTYSTLKVQPAELEDSGVYFCASSQGPSYGYTFGSGTRLTVV.

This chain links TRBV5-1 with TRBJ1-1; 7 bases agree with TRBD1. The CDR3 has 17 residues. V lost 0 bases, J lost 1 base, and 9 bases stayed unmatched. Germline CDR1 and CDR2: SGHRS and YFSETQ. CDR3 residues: CASSLAGTGVKNTEAFF. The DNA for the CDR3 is TGCGCCAGCAGCTTGGCCGGAACAGGGGTCAAGAACACTGAAGCTTTCTTT.